A selection of T cell receptor beta chains follows, all from one sample in a study of cytomegalovirus exposure and HLA in healthy donors. The method was immunoSEQ multiplex PCR; TCRdb's version includes in-frame clones alone and lacks a portion of them. Here the sample spans approximately 100,000 clones, about 80% being singletons. The sequenced material came from PBMCs. Source of these receptors: a human donor in good health. Both conserved end residues are part of each CDR3. A D gene is named only where the DNA matches it firmly. The listing skips clone size in some rows; elsewhere it reads once, few, many or a size class.

V	size	D	J	DNA	CDR3
TRBV19	-	-	TRBJ1-1	TGTGCCAGTACCGACGGGCGGGGCGGGAACACTGAAGCTTTCTTT	CASTDGRGGNTEAFF
TRBV19	-	TRBD1	TRBJ1-2	TGTGCCAGTAGTATCATTTCTACAGGGGGCGCCGGCTATGGCTACACCTTC	CASSIISTGGAGYGYTF
TRBV4-2	-	TRBD2	TRBJ2-1	TGTGCCAGCAGCCCCTCAGTGCCTCCGGGACTAGCGGGAATAAATGAGCAGTTCTTC	CASSPSVPPGLAGINEQFF
TRBV6-1	few	-	TRBJ2-7	TGTGCCAGCAGTCCGGCGGGGCCGGCCTACGAGCAGTACTTC	CASSPAGPAYEQYF
TRBV6-5	-	TRBD2	TRBJ2-1	TGTGCCAGCAGTTTAGGGACTAGCGACTACAATGAGCAGTTCTTC	CASSLGTSDYNEQFF
TRBV6-4	-	TRBD2	TRBJ2-1	TGTGCCAGCAGTGAAGGACTAGCGGGAGAGCAGTTCTTC	CASSEGLAGEQFF
TRBV9	-	TRBD2	TRBJ2-3	TGTGCCAGCAGCGTAGGAGCGGGAGGGCCTTCAGATACGCAGTATTTT	CASSVGAGGPSDTQYF
TRBV6-6	-	-	TRBJ1-2	TGTGCCAGCAGCCCCATTGGGGGGTCCCTTTATGGCTACACCTTC	CASSPIGGSLYGYTF
TRBV30	-	TRBD1	TRBJ2-7	TGTGCCTGGAGTACGGGACAGTCCTACGAGCAGTACTTC	CAWSTGQSYEQYF
TRBV4-3	-	-	TRBJ1-1	TGCGCCAGCAGCCAAGATTACGGGGATTTTACTGAAGCTTTCTTT	CASSQDYGDFTEAFF
TRBV6-1	-	-	TRBJ1-5	TGTGCCAGCAGTGAAGCGATAACAGGAGAACAGCCCCAGCATTTT	CASSEAITGEQPQHF
TRBV2	-	TRBD1	TRBJ1-2	TGTGCCACGGGACAGGCGACTAACTATGGCTACACCTTC	CATGQATNYGYTF
TRBV5-1	-	-	TRBJ2-2	TGCGCCAGCAGCTTGATCGGGATCACGAACACCGGGGAGCTGTTTTTT	CASSLIGITNTGELFF
TRBV2	-	-	TRBJ1-2	TGTGCCAGCAGTGCTGGCCGGGTCTATAGCTATGGCTACACCTTC	CASSAGRVYSYGYTF
TRBV6-5	-	TRBD2	TRBJ2-5	TGTGCCACGGGTTTGGCTAGCGGGAGACAGACCCAGTACTTC	CATGLASGRQTQYF
TRBV7-6	-	-	TRBJ2-2	TGTGCCAGCAGCTTAGGCTCCCGCACTAACACCGGGGAGCTGTTTTTT	CASSLGSRTNTGELFF
TRBV28	few	TRBD1	TRBJ2-7	TGTGCCAGCAGGACAGGGGGCTCCCTCTACGAGCAGTACTTC	CASRTGGSLYEQYF
TRBV9	-	-	TRBJ2-7	TGTGCCAGCAGCGGTGAGAAGCAGTACTTC	CASSGEKQYF
TRBV27	-	TRBD2	TRBJ2-1	TGTGCCAGCAGTAAAAGGACTAGCGGGGAATACAATGAGCAGTTCTTC	CASSKRTSGEYNEQFF
TRBV27	-	-	TRBJ2-1	TGTGCCAGCAGCGCCCCCCCGGGATCCAATGAGCAGTTCTTC	CASSAPPGSNEQFF
TRBV5-1	-	TRBD1	TRBJ2-5	TGCGCCAGCAGCTTAGCCGGGACAGGGGGTTCTATCGGTCCAGAGACCCAGTACTTC	CASSLAGTGGSIGPETQYF
TRBV7-9	once	-	TRBJ2-1	TGTGCCAGCAGCTTATCACAAAACGGGAGAGGAGGTGAGCAGTTCTTC	CASSLSQNGRGGEQFF
TRBV6-5	few	TRBD2	TRBJ2-2	TGTGCCAGCAGTTACACAGGACTAGAAACCGGGGAGCTGTTTTTT	CASSYTGLETGELFF
TRBV5-1	-	TRBD2	TRBJ2-3	TGCGCCAGCAGCCTAGGACTAGCGGGAGGGGCTAGCACAGATACGCAGTATTTT	CASSLGLAGGASTDTQYF
TRBV7-6	few	TRBD2	TRBJ2-1	TGTGCCAGCAGCCCGTCTTTAGCGGGAACTTACAATGAGCAGTTCTTC	CASSPSLAGTYNEQFF
TRBV7-2	-	TRBD1	TRBJ2-3	TGTGCCAGCAGCTTTGGCAGGGGGTCCCTAGATACGCAGTATTTT	CASSFGRGSLDTQYF
TRBV11-2	once	-	TRBJ1-1	TGTGCCAGCAGCTTAGGGGAGGTCGCGGGTGAAGCTTTCTTT	CASSLGEVAGEAFF
TRBV5-8	few	TRBD1	TRBJ2-7	TGTGCCAGCAGCTTCACGGACAGGGTGTCCTACGAGCAGTACTTC	CASSFTDRVSYEQYF
TRBV7-2	-	TRBD1	TRBJ1-1	TGTGCCAGCAGCTTAGAGCGACAGGGCGAAGCTTTCTTT	CASSLERQGEAFF
TRBV4-2	-	TRBD2	TRBJ2-2	TGTGCCAGCAGCCTTCACTCCGGGACTAGGTTTGTCGGGGAGCTGTTTTTT	CASSLHSGTRFVGELFF
TRBV10-1	-	TRBD2	TRBJ2-5	TGCGCCAGCAGTGCAGCGGGACCCCAAGAGACCCAGTACTTC	CASSAAGPQETQYF
TRBV11-2	-	-	TRBJ2-7	TGTGCCAGCAGCTTAGATCTAGGGACAAGACCCTACGAGCAGTACTTC	CASSLDLGTRPYEQYF
TRBV6-1	-	TRBD1	TRBJ1-5	TGTGCCAGCAGTGAAGGTACAGGGGTCAATCAGCCCCAGCATTTT	CASSEGTGVNQPQHF